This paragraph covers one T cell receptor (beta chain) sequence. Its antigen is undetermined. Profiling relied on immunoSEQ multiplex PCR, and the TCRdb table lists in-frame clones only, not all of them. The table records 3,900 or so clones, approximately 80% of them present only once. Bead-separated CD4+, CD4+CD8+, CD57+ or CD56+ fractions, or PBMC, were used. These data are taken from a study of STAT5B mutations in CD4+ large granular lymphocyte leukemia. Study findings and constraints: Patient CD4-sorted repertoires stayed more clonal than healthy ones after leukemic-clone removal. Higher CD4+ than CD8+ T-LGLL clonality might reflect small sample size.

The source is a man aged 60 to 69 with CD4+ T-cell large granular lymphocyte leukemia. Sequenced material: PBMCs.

The CDR3 spells CASSLSPGNEQFF. For the CDR3, the DNA is TGTGCCAGCAGTTTATCACCGGGTAATGAGCAGTTCTTC. The chain carries TRBV27 and TRBJ2-1; D unresolved. CDR1 is MNHEY and CDR2 is SMNVEV in the germline V gene (reference sequence). CDR3 length: 13 amino acids. The ends were cut back, 0 bases at V and 7 bases at J, with 7 bases in the middle.